The 18 T cell receptor beta chains given below trace back to one sample, sequenced in a study of cytomegalovirus exposure and HLA in healthy donors. Vbeta (60) and Jbeta (13) primers were used in the PCR. Measured with immunoSEQ multiplex PCR; TCRdb has only the in-frame clones, and not every one. The sample holds 180,000 or so clones, roughly 85% seen once. Input material: PBMCs. Receptors originate from a man aged 18 to 29 in good health and CMV-seropositive.

This sequence joins TRBV27 and TRBJ2-7; 11 bases match TRBD2. The CDR3 is 17 amino acids. Germline-derived CDR1 and CDR2 are MNHEY and SMNVEV (reference sequence). Trimming at V came to 6 bases and at J to 4 bases, leaving 14 bases not matched to a gene. Here the CDR3 reads CASSKKTGLAGLYEQYF. The CDR3 nucleotides read TGTGCCAGCAGCAAAAAAACCGGACTAGCGGGTTTGTACGAGCAGTACTTC.

A few counts support this clone. The gene calls are TRBV30 and TRBJ1-3; unclear D gene. Per germline, CDR1 GTSNPN and CDR2 SVGIG (reference sequence). The CDR3 is 11 amino acids. Trimming took 5 bases from V and 5 from J, leaving 7 bases between them. This chain's CDR3 is CAWVPRNTIYF. In DNA form, the CDR3 reads TGTGCCTGGGTCCCAAGAAACACCATATATTTT.

V is TRBV5-1 and J is TRBJ2-7, with 11 bases lining up with TRBD2. Trimming removed 4 bases from V and 6 bases from J; junction bases left unmatched: 12. The CDR3 sequence is 16 residues long. Germline V gene lookup returns CDR1 SGHRS and CDR2 YFSETQ. The CDR3 spells CASSVQLAGGPREQYF. CDR3 in DNA: TGCGCCAGCAGCGTCCAGCTAGCGGGGGGCCCCCGCGAGCAGTACTTC.

The V gene is TRBV12-5, the J gene TRBJ1-2; 7 bases are a match to TRBD1. Germline loops: CDR1 LGHNT, CDR2 FRNRAP. V gave up 6 bases and J gave up 4 bases; unmatched junction bases: 11. The CDR3 loop spans 15 amino acids. The CDR3 nucleotides read TGTGCTAGTGGCCTTCCGGGACAGCAATTCTATGGCTACACCTTC. Translating gives CASGLPGQQFYGYTF.

V and J are TRBV9 and TRBJ2-1, with TRBD2 matching over 12 bases. CDR1 and CDR2 from the germline V gene are SGDLS and YYNGEE. Losses at the gene ends were 2 bases for V and 12 bases for J; bases not matched to a gene: 9. The CDR3 has 15 amino acids. CDR3 nucleotide sequence: TGTGCCAGCAGCGTCTTAACTAGCGGGGGGATGGGGCAGTTCTTC. As protein: CASSVLTSGGMGQFF.

The CDR3 sequence is CASSEGLNYEQYF. CDR3 DNA: TGCGCCAGCAGCGAGGGACTAAACTACGAGCAGTACTTC. The rearrangement links TRBV5-1 to TRBJ2-7, with 7 bases that match TRBD2. The germline V gene has CDR1 SGHRS and CDR2 YFSETQ. The CDR3 is 13 amino acids. J gave up 3 bases and V 4 bases, and 4 bases lay outside the gene matches.

The genes are TRBV30 and TRBJ2-2; maybe TRBD2 (7 bases). The CDR3 sequence is 15 residues long. CDR1 GTSNPN and CDR2 SVGIG come from the germline V gene (reference sequence). V was clipped by 0 bases and J by 2 bases, with 10 bases between them. CDR3 residues: CAWSVGGTNTGELFF. The CDR3, as DNA: TGTGCCTGGAGTGTCGGGGGGACAAACACCGGGGAGCTGTTTTTT.

The chain has TRBV27 and TRBJ2-3, with 9 positions matching TRBD2. CDR3 length: 18 residues. The germline CDR1 and CDR2 sequences are MNHEY and SMNVEV (reference sequence). J was trimmed by 4 bases and V by 0 bases; bases with no gene match: 11. CDR3 sequence reads: CASSLSPPGLAGPDTQYF. For the CDR3, the DNA is TGTGCCAGCAGTTTATCGCCCCCGGGACTAGCCGGGCCAGATACGCAGTATTTT.

J is TRBJ2-5 and V is TRBV5-1, with a tentative D call TRBD2 (6 bases). This CDR3 has 16 amino acids. Per germline, CDR1 SGHRS and CDR2 YFSETQ. V was pared by 7 bases and J by 5 bases, with 24 bases between. CDR3 nucleotide sequence: TGCGCCAGCGGCGCTAGACTTGGAGCGGGCGGGGAGACCCAGTACTTC. Its translation: CASGARLGAGGETQYF.

J is TRBJ1-5 and V is TRBV2; 7 nucleotides align to TRBD1. The germline CDR1 and CDR2 sequences are SNHLY and FYNNEI. The CDR3 has 15 residues. With V trimmed by 5 bases and J by 2 bases, 6 bases remained unmatched. CDR3 nucleotide sequence: TGTGCCAGCAGTACAGGGGTCCATGGCAATCAGCCCCAGCATTTT. Protein sequence: CASSTGVHGNQPQHF. The full variable domain, in which reference TRBV2 and TRBJ1-5 provide the parts outside the CDR3, is EPEVTQTPSHQVTQMGQEVILRCVPISNHLYFYWYRQILGQKVEFLVSFYNNEISEKSEIFDDQFSVERPDGSNFTLKIRSTKLEDSAMYFCASSTGVHGNQPQHFGDGTRLSIL.

The rearrangement joins TRBV5-1 to TRBJ2-7, with 11 nucleotides matching TRBD1. J lost 1 base, V lost 4 bases, and 10 bases had no gene match. Germline V gene lookup returns CDR1 SGHRS and CDR2 YFSETQ. The CDR3 sequence is 17 residues long. The CDR3 reads CASSGIRDRGISYEQYF. The CDR3 DNA follows: TGCGCCAGCAGCGGAATCCGGGACAGGGGGATATCCTACGAGCAGTACTTC.

The chain combines TRBV4-1 with TRBJ2-1; maybe TRBD1 (6 bases). Germline V gene data show CDR1 as MGHRA and CDR2 as YSYEKL. Trimming left V 7 bases short and J 2 bases short, with 15 bases between. The CDR3 runs to 15 residues. CDR3 region: CASTLYRATYNEQFF. CDR3 DNA sequence: TGCGCCAGCACACTCTACAGGGCCACCTACAATGAGCAGTTCTTC.

The chain combines TRBV7-6 with TRBJ2-5; D is perhaps TRBD1 (6 bases). V lost 6 bases and J 2 bases, leaving 19 bases between the germline ends. The CDR3 has 16 residues. Germline V lookup: CDR1 SGHVS, CDR2 FNYEAQ. CDR3 protein: CASRNPFAGTQETQYF. The CDR3 DNA is TGTGCCAGCAGGAACCCCTTTGCAGGGACACAAGAGACCCAGTACTTC.

The chain employs TRBV6-5 and TRBJ2-1; D might be TRBD1 (6 bases). The germline V gene encodes CDR1 MNHEY and CDR2 SVGAGI. V lost 5 bases to trimming and J lost 8 bases, with 13 bases between them. The CDR3 contains 13 residues. CDR3 DNA: TGTGCCAGCAGTAAAAACAGGGTCTATGAGCAGTTCTTC. Amino acid sequence: CASSKNRVYEQFF.

This clone has more than one count but fewer than ten. In DNA form, the CDR3 reads TGTGCCAGCAGCCATCTTAAGGGGCAACTAGCGGGGCAAAATGAGCAGTTCTTC. Translated: CASSHLKGQLAGQNEQFF. The rearrangement joins TRBV4-2 to TRBJ2-1, with 10 nucleotides matching TRBD2. This CDR3 comprises 18 residues. Germline CDR1 and CDR2: LGHNA and YNFKEQ. Trimming took 3 bases from V and 7 from J; bases not matched to a gene: 15.

This chain connects TRBV27 to TRBJ1-1; unclear D gene. This CDR3 contains 15 residues. The V gene lost 5 bases and the J gene lost 10 bases, with 23 bases spanning the gap. Germline V gene sequence: CDR1 MNHEY, CDR2 SMNVEV (reference sequence). The CDR3 here is CASSPIKIRGERAFF. In DNA form, the CDR3 reads TGTGCCAGCAGTCCCATCAAGATTCGAGGCGAGCGAGCTTTCTTT.

This rearrangement joins TRBV7-2 to TRBJ2-2, with a weak D call TRBD2 (7 bases). CDR3 size: 17 residues. Trimming removed 4 bases at V and 1 base at J, with 16 bases between. The V gene's germline CDR1 is SGHTA and CDR2 FQGNSA. CDR3 region: CASSYRGAQGNTGELFF. In nucleotides, the CDR3 is TGTGCCAGCAGCTACCGGGGGGCCCAGGGGAACACCGGGGAGCTGTTTTTT.

V gene TRBV7-2 combines with J gene TRBJ1-1, with TRBD1 matching over 8 bases. V lost 4 bases and J lost 7; bases outside the gene matches: 5. The CDR3 extends over 13 amino acids. CDR1 is SGHTA and CDR2 is FQGNSA in the germline V gene. This CDR3 reads CASSSTGAGEAFF. Written as DNA, the CDR3 is TGTGCCAGCAGCTCGACAGGGGCGGGTGAAGCTTTCTTT.